This TCR beta chain came from a study of T cell responses to AZD1222 COVID-19 vaccine. Whole-study findings and limits: It should be noted that donors were predominantly white British and more often female, and clonal diversity was possibly underestimated. Mapped onto spike, vaccine-associated CD4 TCRs spanned it and were dominant at 160-218 and 743-854.

TCRdb's copy holds only in-frame clones and misses some; the assay was immunoSEQ multiplex PCR. The sample lists about 150,000 clones; about 85% were seen once. Concerning this clone: The target antigen is unknown.

Germline values: CDR1 PRHDT, CDR2 FYEKMQ (reference sequence). V was trimmed by 6 bases and J by 4 bases, leaving 8 bases between them. This CDR3 has 12 residues. The chain joins TRBV13 to TRBJ2-3; D might be TRBD2 (6 bases). The sequences come from peripheral blood, collected on day 0 of AZD1222 vaccination. The receptor's source is an adult in good health. The DNA of the CDR3 is TGTGCCAGCAGGAGGGAGGCAGATACGCAGTATTTT. It translates to CASRREADTQYF.